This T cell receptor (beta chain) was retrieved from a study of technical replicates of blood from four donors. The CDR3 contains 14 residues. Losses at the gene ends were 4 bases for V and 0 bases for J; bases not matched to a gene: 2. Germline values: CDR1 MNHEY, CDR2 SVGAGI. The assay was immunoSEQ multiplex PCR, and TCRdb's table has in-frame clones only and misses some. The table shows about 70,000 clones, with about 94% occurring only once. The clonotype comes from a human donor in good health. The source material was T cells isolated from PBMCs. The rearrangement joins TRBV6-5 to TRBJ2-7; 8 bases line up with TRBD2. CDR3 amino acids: CASSSSGPSYEQYF. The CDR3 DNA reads TGTGCCAGCAGTTCTAGCGGGCCCTCCTACGAGCAGTACTTC.